The 20 T cell receptor beta chains listed next were all sequenced from one sample in a study of blood T cell repertoires in COVID-19. Some clones are missing from TCRdb's copy, which holds only in-frame ones; the method was immunoSEQ multiplex PCR. The data hold fewer than 300,000 clones, with roughly 90% observed a single time. Sequencing was done on a sample of PBMCs or T cells enriched from blood (not recorded which). Receptors originate from a woman aged 25 to 39 who had recovered from COVID-19.

The CDR3: CASSKRTSGATYNEQFF. As DNA, the CDR3 is TGTGCCAGCTCAAAACGGACTAGCGGAGCAACCTACAATGAGCAGTTCTTC. The V and J genes are TRBV18 and TRBJ2-1, with 10 bases identical to TRBD2. The CDR3 sequence is 17 residues long. Germline assignment: CDR1 KGHSH and CDR2 LQKENI. Germline trimming cut 5 bases from V and 2 bases from J; bases unmatched to any gene: 9.

The V call is TRBV3-1 (or the pseudogene TRBV3-2), the J call TRBJ2-1, with TRBD2 identical over 12 bases. This CDR3 is built from 19 residues. The junction had 14 bases not matched to a gene; V was cut back by 1 base and J by 7 bases. Germline V gene lookup returns CDR1 LGHDT and CDR2 YNNKEL (reference sequence). CDR3 loop: CASSQGGNAIGTSGNEQFF. Here the CDR3 DNA reads TGTGCCAGCAGCCAAGGGGGTAATGCTATAGGGACTAGCGGGAATGAGCAGTTCTTC.

The CDR3 DNA reads TGTGCCAGCAGTTCCCCGGGACAGCCCTCTGGGGCCAACGTCCTGACTTTC. This translates into CASSSPGQPSGANVLTF. This chain uses TRBV28 with TRBJ2-6, with 7 bases identical to TRBD1. The CDR3 has 17 amino acids. Germline trimming cut 4 bases from V and 0 bases from J; bases unmatched to any gene: 6. The V gene's germline CDR1 is MDHEN and CDR2 SYDVKM.

The chain combines TRBV20-1 with TRBJ2-3, with TRBD2 identical over 7 bases. This CDR3 is 15 amino acids long. Germline CDR1 reads DFQATT; CDR2 reads SNEGSKA (reference sequence). The ends lost 3 bases at V and 4 bases at J; junction bases unmatched: 10. The CDR3 region has the DNA TGCAGTGCTAGTTCGAGCGGGAAGGTAGCAGATACGCAGTATTTT. It translates to CSASSSGKVADTQYF.

J is TRBJ1-4 and V is TRBV6-2 or TRBV6-3, with D possibly being TRBD1 (6 bases). Trimming removed 3 bases from V and 8 bases from J, with 13 bases in between. There are 14 residues in the CDR3. Germline-derived CDR1 and CDR2 are MNHEY and SVGEGT. The CDR3 loop is CASSYIDRREKLFF. The CDR3 DNA reads as TGTGCCAGCAGTTATATAGACAGGCGGGAAAAACTGTTTTTT.

The chain has TRBV11-2 and TRBJ2-7; D is possibly TRBD2 (6 bases). The CDR3 is 14 residues long. V lost 3 bases to trimming and J lost 0 bases, with 9 bases between them. Looked up from germline, CDR1 is SGHAT and CDR2 is FQNNGV. As DNA, the CDR3 is TGTGCCAGCAGCTTGGGCGGGATCTCCTACGAGCAGTACTTC. Translating it yields CASSLGGISYEQYF.

The chain couples TRBV28 to TRBJ2-3; 10 bases map to TRBD2. The germline V gene has CDR1 MDHEN and CDR2 SYDVKM. The ends lost 3 bases at V and 1 base at J; junction bases unmatched: 10. The CDR3 length is 18 residues. CDR3 residues: CASSLVLAGEVGTDTQYF. CDR3 nucleotide sequence: TGTGCCAGCAGTTTGGTCCTAGCGGGAGAGGTTGGCACAGATACGCAGTATTTT. Using reference TRBV28 and TRBJ2-3 for the parts outside the CDR3, the full variable domain is DVKVTQSSRYLVKRTGEKVFLECVQDMDHENMFWYRQDPGLGLRLIYFSYDVKMKEKGDIPEGYSVSREKKERFSLILESASTNQTSMYLCASSLVLAGEVGTDTQYFGPGTRLTVL.

The chain links TRBV6-5 to TRBJ1-1, with D hard to call. Looked up from germline, CDR1 is MNHEY and CDR2 is SVGAGI. Trimming removed 5 bases at V and 7 bases at J, with 8 bases between. The CDR3 sequence is 11 residues long. For the CDR3, the DNA is TGTGCCAGCAGTCCTTACAGTGAAGCTTTCTTT. Translating it yields CASSPYSEAFF.

The chain is built from TRBV29-1 and TRBJ2-1, with a tentative D call TRBD2 (5 bases). V dropped 4 bases and J dropped 2 bases, with 15 bases sitting between them. The V gene's germline CDR1 is SQVTM and CDR2 ANQGSEA. CDR3 length: 15 amino acids. Written as DNA, the CDR3 is TGCAGCGTTGGGAAAGCCGGGGTCACCTACAATGAGCAGTTCTTC. Residues: CSVGKAGVTYNEQFF.

In regard to this clone: This likely comes from a read error, as the CDR3 has no conserved phenylalanine or tryptophan at its end. Because the CDR3's place on the DNA is in doubt, the DNA is left out and the CDR3 is given as listed by TCRdb. This chain uses TRBV4-2 with TRBJ1-1; the listed D gene, TRBD1, was not tested against the DNA. Germline CDR1 is LGHNA and CDR2 is YNFKEQ. The CDR3 spans 11 amino acids, including both terminal residues. The CDR3: CASSQGTVTAS.

The chain employs TRBV24-1 and TRBJ2-1; perhaps TRBD1 as D (5 bases). V lost 1 base to trimming and J lost 0 bases, with 15 bases between them. The CDR3 loop spans 18 amino acids. Germline V gene data show CDR1 as KGHDR and CDR2 as SFDVKD. The DNA of the CDR3 is TGTGCCACCAGTGATTTCGGTGCAGGGAATCCCTCCTACAATGAGCAGTTCTTC. Its translation: CATSDFGAGNPSYNEQFF.

The chain links TRBV28 to TRBJ2-7; D remains ambiguous. The CDR3 consists of 11 residues. Germline V lookup: CDR1 MDHEN, CDR2 SYDVKM. Trimming cost V 8 bases and J 3 bases, with 8 bases left between them. The CDR3 nucleotides read TGTGCCAGCTATGGGCACTACGAGCAGTACTTC. Residues: CASYGHYEQYF. The whole variable domain, remainder taken from reference TRBV28 and TRBJ2-7, is DVKVTQSSRYLVKRTGEKVFLECVQDMDHENMFWYRQDPGLGLRLIYFSYDVKMKEKGDIPEGYSVSREKKERFSLILESASTNQTSMYLCASYGHYEQYFGPGTRLTVT.

The rearrangement uses TRBV13 and TRBJ2-1, with D perhaps TRBD2 (5 bases). In germline, CDR1 is PRHDT, CDR2 FYEKMQ (reference sequence). The length of the CDR3 is 15 residues. V lost 5 bases and J lost 0, with 11 bases in between. The CDR3 protein is CASSGAVSSYNEQFF. The CDR3 nucleotides are TGTGCCAGCAGCGGAGCGGTTAGCTCCTACAATGAGCAGTTCTTC.

This chain links TRBV28 with TRBJ1-5; TRBD1 aligns across 9 bases. Germline CDR1 and CDR2: MDHEN and SYDVKM. This CDR3 spans 13 amino acids. V was pared by 6 bases and J by 7 bases, with 4 bases of the junction left unmatched. Here the CDR3 reads CASRQGARQPQHF. The CDR3 coding sequence is TGTGCCAGCAGACAGGGGGCCCGGCAGCCCCAGCATTTT.

CDR3 residues: CASSTWTSGSTDTQYF. For the CDR3, the DNA is TGCGCCAGCAGCACATGGACTAGCGGAAGCACAGATACGCAGTATTTT. V is TRBV5-1 and J is TRBJ2-3; 10 bases line up with TRBD2. The CDR3 totals 16 residues. The V and J ends lost 4 bases and 0 bases, in that order; junction bases with no gene match: 5. Germline V gives CDR1 SGHRS, CDR2 YFSETQ.

The genes are TRBV24-1 and TRBJ2-7, with 10 bases that match TRBD2. The V and J ends lost 12 bases and 2 bases, in that order; junction bases with no gene match: 6. The CDR3 covers 13 residues. CDR1 is KGHDR and CDR2 is SFDVKD in the germline V gene. CDR3 sequence reads: CAGRLAGPYEQYF. CDR3 sequence (DNA): TGTGCCGGGCGACTAGCGGGTCCCTACGAGCAGTACTTC.

This chain uses TRBV5-4 with TRBJ1-2, with TRBD1 matching over 7 bases. J gave up 6 bases and V 6 bases, and 11 bases lay outside the gene matches. The CDR3 runs to 14 residues. Germline V gives CDR1 SGHNT, CDR2 YYREEE (reference sequence). In DNA, the CDR3 is TGTGCCAGCACCGATCAACAGGGGCGGCATGGCTACACCTTC. The encoded protein is CASTDQQGRHGYTF.

The V call is TRBV11-2, the J call TRBJ2-7, with D possibly matching TRBD2 (6 bases). Germline V CDR1 and CDR2: SGHAT, FQNNGV. V shed 5 bases and J shed 3 bases, with 14 bases lying between them. CDR3 length equals 14 residues. CDR3 region: CASSGTRGSYEQYF. DNA for the CDR3: TGTGCCAGCAGCGGAACCCGGGGGAGCTACGAGCAGTACTTC.

The J gene is TRBJ2-3, the V gene TRBV6-5; 12 bases agree with TRBD2. The CDR3 contains 16 residues. V gave up 2 bases and J gave up 8 bases; unmatched junction bases: 8. Per germline, CDR1 MNHEY and CDR2 SVGAGI. CDR3 region: CASSYQLAGGPITQYF. The DNA of the CDR3 is TGTGCCAGCAGTTACCAGCTAGCGGGAGGGCCAATTACGCAGTATTTT.

The chain carries TRBV11-3 and TRBJ1-1; the D gene is possibly TRBD1 (5 bases). Germline CDR1 SGHNT, CDR2 YENEEA. The CDR3 is 14 amino acids. With 3 bases removed from V and 1 base from J, the gap between germline ends came to 9 bases. CDR3 in amino acids: CASSFQGQNTEAFF. CDR3 nucleotides: TGTGCCAGCAGCTTCCAGGGCCAGAACACTGAAGCTTTCTTT.